This TCR beta chain was sequenced during a study of T cell repertoires in cytomegalovirus infection. For the study at large: Public TCR beta signatures marked donors with CMV infection and the matching HLA.

This clonotype appeared many times. V shed 2 bases and J 2 bases; nucleotides not matched to a gene: 0. CDR1 is SQVTM, CDR2 ANQGSEA, per germline. The CDR3 is 12 residues long. TCRdb recomputed calls from the reads with MiXCR, one row per CDR3 protein. Here the sample spans 200,000 to 250,000 distinct CDR3 sequences, roughly 23% being singletons. This chain joins TRBV29-1 and TRBJ2-7, with 7 bases identical to TRBD1. The material sequenced was CD8+ T cells from PBMCs. The receptor comes from a human donor in good health (CMV status not recorded). Some clones in this sample may be carry-over from other donors' samples. The DNA of the CDR3 is TGCAGCGTTGAACAGGGGGCCTACGAGCAGTACTTC. It specifies CSVEQGAYEQYF.